One sample yielded the 4 T cell receptor beta chains listed below, sequenced in a study of T cell responses to AZD1222 COVID-19 vaccine. Here immunoSEQ multiplex PCR was the method, and the copy in TCRdb shows in-frame clones only, minus some. Of 90,000 to 100,000 clones listed, 70% to 85% are singletons. The sample consisted of peripheral blood, taken 28 days after the second AZD1222 dose. The receptors stem from an adult who received the AZD1222 COVID-19 vaccine.

The V gene is TRBV2, the J gene TRBJ1-2; D not certain. Trimming stripped 6 bases from V and 2 bases from J, with 13 bases between. Germline lookup yields CDR1 SNHLY and CDR2 FYNNEI. CDR3 length: 14 amino acids. This CDR3 reads CASSAERRNYGYTF. The CDR3 bases are TGTGCCAGCAGCGCCGAACGGAGAAACTATGGCTACACCTTC.

This clone was recorded only once. The genes are TRBV5-1 and TRBJ2-1, with D perhaps TRBD1 or TRBD2 (5 bases each). This CDR3 has 14 residues. Germline V gives CDR1 SGHRS, CDR2 YFSETQ. Trimming left V 3 bases short and J 5 bases short, with 12 bases between. CDR3 amino acids: CASSSMGRNNEQFF. The CDR3 DNA follows: TGCGCCAGCAGCTCGATGGGACGTAACAATGAGCAGTTCTTC.

The rearrangement joins TRBV25-1 to TRBJ2-1; 7 bases map to TRBD1. Germline CDR1 MGHDK, CDR2 SYGVNS. The CDR3 has 15 residues. Unmatched junction bases numbered 8, after V lost 4 bases and J lost 5 bases. The DNA for the CDR3 is TGTGCCAGCAGTGCTTTACAGGGGAACCACAATGAGCAGTTCTTC. This translates into CASSALQGNHNEQFF.

As regards this clone: Other DNA sequences in this sample translate to the same CDR3. CDR3 loop: CASSLTGYNEQFF. CDR3 sequence (DNA): TGTGCCAGCAGTTTAACCGGTTACAATGAGCAGTTCTTC. The rearrangement links TRBV27 to TRBJ2-1; D unclear. The CDR3 covers 13 residues. V lost 2 bases and J 4 bases, leaving 6 bases between the germline ends. The germline gives CDR1 MNHEY, CDR2 SMNVEV (reference sequence).